This TCR beta chain was found in a study of cytomegalovirus exposure and HLA in healthy donors. The germline V gene has CDR1 MGHRA and CDR2 YSYEKL. The CDR3 consists of 15 residues. The ends were cut back, 1 base at V and 3 bases at J, with 10 bases in the middle. Sequencing was performed with immunoSEQ multiplex PCR; in TCRdb, only in-frame clones are kept and a portion is missing. The sample has about 280,000 clones, 65% to 90% seen once. The TCR comes from a woman in her late teens or twenties in good health and CMV-seronegative. The sample taken for sequencing was PBMCs. This rearrangement joins TRBV4-1 to TRBJ1-5; D is unresolved. The CDR3 loop reads CASSQVEGYNQPQHF. CDR3 DNA sequence: TGCGCCAGCAGCCAAGTTGAGGGATACAATCAGCCCCAGCATTTT.